This T cell receptor (beta chain) originates from a study of OX40 agonist ivuxolimab in advanced cancers. Study information: Three patients, one with hepatocellular carcinoma and two with cutaneous melanoma, responded partially.

Study observations and caveats: There were also nonresponders showing low normalized T-cell clonal expansion. Dose levels from 0.1 to 3.0 mg/kg saw CD4+ and CD8+ blood T cells expand clonally by week 6.

Sequencing used immunoSEQ multiplex PCR; TCRdb keeps in-frame clones, though not all of them. The repertoire consists of about 8,300 clones, with 65% to 80% occurring once and the leading ten covering roughly 50%. CDR1 and CDR2 (germline): MNHNS, SASEGT. V was cut by 6 bases and J by 10 bases, with 18 bases left in between. The CDR3 covers 13 residues. Remarks on this clone: Its antigen remains unknown.

This TCR derives from an adult with an advanced solid tumor such as melanoma, head and neck, liver or kidney cancer. This sequence joins TRBV6-1 and TRBJ1-2; a possible D gene is TRBD1 (5 bases). The source was CD4+ or CD8+ T cells sorted from blood, collected in a trial of the OX40 agonist ivuxolimab. DNA for the CDR3: TGTGCCAGCAGCGTGGGACCGGGAAGGTTCTACACCTTC. Its protein is CASSVGPGRFYTF.